A single sample is the source of the 17 T cell receptor beta chains below, sequenced in a study of shared clonotypes between healthy human individuals. Generated by immunoSEQ multiplex PCR, the TCRdb table keeps only in-frame clones and is missing some. This sample yields some 980,000 clones, of which 60% to 85% are seen a single time; 1.5% belongs to the top ten. Specimen: memory CD4+ T cells sorted from blood. Indicated subset: CD45RA-negative fraction. The receptors stem from a man younger than 30 in good health.

The J gene is TRBJ2-5, the V gene TRBV5-1, with D unresolved. In germline, CDR1 is SGHRS, CDR2 YFSETQ. This CDR3 contains 15 residues. The V and J ends lost 0 bases and 5 bases respectively, with 14 bases between them. CDR3: CASSLEGFNGETQYF. The CDR3 nucleotides are TGCGCCAGCAGCTTGGAAGGGTTTAATGGGGAGACCCAGTACTTC.

As regards this clone: It differs at one base from a far larger clone, so likely a read error. V usage is TRBV18 and J usage is TRBJ2-1, with a tentative D call TRBD2 (7 bases). V was pared by 2 bases and J by 6 bases, with 14 bases between. Germline loops: CDR1 KGHSH, CDR2 LQKENI. This CDR3 is 15 amino acids long. The CDR3 bases are TGTGCCAGCTCACCAGGTCAGGGGAGGGGCAATGAGCAGTTCTTC. It is translated as CASSPGQGRGNEQFF. Full variable domain (outside the CDR3, taken from reference TRBV18 and TRBJ2-1): NAGVMQNPRHLVRRRGQEARLRCSPMKGHSHVYWYRQLPEEGLKFMVYLQKENIIDESGMPKERFSAEFPKEGPSILRIQQVVRGDSAAYFCASSPGQGRGNEQFFGPGTRLTVL.

In this sample, this clone turned up once. The chain links TRBV29-1 to TRBJ2-4; no firm D call. V gave up 4 bases and J gave up 5 bases, with 9 bases separating them. The length of the CDR3 is 12 residues. Per germline, CDR1 SQVTM and CDR2 ANQGSEA. CDR3 bases: TGCAGCGTTGCAAACGCGGAAAACATTCAGTACTTC. Its protein is CSVANAENIQYF. The full variable domain, with the rest looked up from reference TRBV29-1 and TRBJ2-4, is SAVISQKPSRDICQRGTSLTIQCQVDSQVTMMFWYRQQPGQSLTLIATANQGSEATYESGFVIDKFPISRPNLTFSTLTVSNMSPEDSSIYLCSVANAENIQYFGAGTRLSVL.

The V and J genes are TRBV4-3 and TRBJ1-5; tentative D call: TRBD1 (5 bases). Trimming shortened V by 0 bases and J by 1 base, and 7 bases separated the two germline ends. Germline CDR1 reads LGHNA; CDR2 reads YSLEER. The length of the CDR3 is 15 residues. In DNA, the CDR3 is TGCGCCAGCAGCCAAGATGGGACGAGCAATCAGCCCCAGCATTTT. Encoded protein: CASSQDGTSNQPQHF.

This sequence joins TRBV7-3 and TRBJ1-1, with D possibly matching TRBD1 (5 bases). The length of the CDR3 is 14 residues. Trimming took 2 bases from V and 6 from J, leaving 13 bases between them. CDR1 and CDR2 (germline): SGHTA, FQGTGA. The CDR3 sequence is CASSLFGQGAEAFF. The CDR3 DNA reads as TGTGCCAGCAGCTTATTTGGGCAGGGAGCTGAAGCTTTCTTT.

This chain uses TRBV27 with TRBJ2-1, with TRBD2 matching over 10 bases. The V segment lost 2 bases and the J segment 9 bases; nucleotides outside the gene matches: 7. The CDR3 runs 15 residues. Germline V gene sequence: CDR1 MNHEY, CDR2 SMNVEV (reference sequence). CDR3 protein: CASSLEAGGTGEQFF. The DNA for the CDR3 is TGTGCCAGCAGTTTAGAAGCGGGGGGGACCGGTGAGCAGTTCTTC.

The J gene is TRBJ2-7, the V gene TRBV18; the D gene is possibly TRBD1 (5 bases). Germline-derived CDR1 and CDR2 are KGHSH and LQKENI. V was trimmed by 6 bases and J by 2 bases, leaving 11 bases between them. The CDR3 consists of 13 residues. The CDR3 DNA follows: TGTGCCAGCTCTCAGGGCAATACCTACGAGCAGTACTTC. This sequence encodes CASSQGNTYEQYF.

The chain recombines TRBV6-6 with TRBJ1-5, with D possibly TRBD1 on 6 matching bases. Germline values: CDR1 MNHNY, CDR2 SVGAGI (reference sequence). The CDR3 extends over 15 amino acids. V was cut by 5 bases and J by 4 bases, with 15 bases left in between. The CDR3 sequence: CASSHYRVGNQPQHF. The CDR3 bases are TGTGCCAGCAGTCATTACAGGGTAGGAAATCAGCCCCAGCATTTT.

The gene calls are TRBV4-3 and TRBJ2-7; TRBD1 matches 8 bases. Germline V CDR1 and CDR2: LGHNA, YSLEER. The CDR3 sequence is 17 residues long. Trimming took 1 base from V and 1 from J; bases not matched to a gene: 9. The CDR3: CASSQVRGQGSSYEQYF. DNA of the CDR3: TGCGCCAGCAGCCAAGTTCGAGGACAGGGTTCGTCCTACGAGCAGTACTTC.

The chain recombines TRBV6-1 with TRBJ2-3; TRBD2 matches at 9 bases. This CDR3 contains 15 residues. Germline lookup yields CDR1 MNHNS and CDR2 SASEGT. V trimming: 6 bases; J trimming: 2 bases; junction bases outside the gene matches: 6. CDR3 region: CASSLAGRYTDTQYF. In DNA form, the CDR3 reads TGTGCCAGCAGCCTAGCGGGGAGATACACAGATACGCAGTATTTT.

The rearrangement uses TRBV6-1 and TRBJ1-6, with D unclear. The germline V gene encodes CDR1 MNHNS and CDR2 SASEGT. This CDR3 spans 15 amino acids. V lost 1 base, J lost 5 bases, and 9 bases lay in between. CDR3 in amino acids: CASSEGSSNNSPLHF. Here the CDR3 DNA reads TGTGCCAGCAGTGAAGGATCCAGCAATAATTCACCCCTCCACTTT.

V gene TRBV30 combines with J gene TRBJ2-5, with D possibly matching TRBD2 (7 bases). With 3 bases removed from V and 5 bases from J, the gap between germline ends came to 19 bases. The CDR3 length is 15 residues. CDR1 GTSNPN and CDR2 SVGIG come from the germline V gene (reference sequence). CDR3 loop: CAWSYGGGGRETQYF. CDR3 in DNA: TGTGCCTGGAGCTATGGTGGGGGGGGCCGGGAGACCCAGTACTTC.

The CDR3 is CASSSSGSHEQYF. CDR3 nucleotide sequence: TGTGCCAGCAGCTCGTCAGGGAGCCACGAGCAGTACTTC. V and J are TRBV11-3 and TRBJ2-7; D is tentatively TRBD1 or TRBD2 (5 bases each). The CDR3 has 13 amino acids. V was clipped by 4 bases and J by 5 bases, with 12 bases between them. Germline V gene sequence: CDR1 SGHNT, CDR2 YENEEA.

This sequence joins TRBV6-6 and TRBJ1-2; D not resolved. The V end was cut by 8 bases, the J end by 0 bases, with 16 bases between. Germline CDR1 MNHNY, CDR2 SVGAGI (reference sequence). There are 15 residues in the CDR3. The CDR3 bases are TGTGCCAGCTGTTCTTCGGCGGCAGCTAACTATGGCTACACCTTC. Its protein is CASCSSAAANYGYTF.

This chain joins TRBV9 and TRBJ2-7; D is ambiguous. Germline CDR1 reads SGDLS; CDR2 reads YYNGEE. V lost 0 bases and J 0 bases, leaving 10 bases between the germline ends. There are 15 residues in the CDR3. DNA for the CDR3: TGTGCCAGCAGCGTAGGTCCGGTAGGCTCCTACGAGCAGTACTTC. Protein: CASSVGPVGSYEQYF.

This clone was seen more than once but under ten times. This chain links TRBV5-1 with TRBJ2-1; no reliable D call. This CDR3 has 15 residues. V shed 0 bases and J shed 12 bases, with 19 bases lying between them. Germline CDR1 reads SGHRS; CDR2 reads YFSETQ. CDR3 sequence (DNA): TGCGCCAGCAGCTTGGCCGTAGGATTGGGCTCACGGCAGTTCTTC. This encodes CASSLAVGLGSRQFF.

This chain uses TRBV5-8 with TRBJ1-6; 8 nucleotides match TRBD1. CDR3 length equals 14 residues. From germline, CDR1 is SGHTS and CDR2 YDEGEE. V shed 4 bases and J 7 bases; nucleotides not matched to a gene: 4. In nucleotides, the CDR3 is TGTGCCAGCAGCGTAGGACAGGGAAATTCACCCCTCCACTTT. Translated: CASSVGQGNSPLHF.